Listed here are 32 T cell receptor beta chains from one sample, sequenced in a study of breast tumors, draining lymph nodes, adjacent tissues. Axillary draining lymph nodes of breast cancer patients supplied the node samples. TCRdb fed the multiplex PCR reads into MiXCR, producing one record per CDR3 protein. Of some 170,000 distinct CDR3 sequences listed, approximately 30% are singletons. The specimen sequenced was axillary lymph node tissue. The receptors originated from a female donor with breast cancer. Some clones in this sample may be carry-over from other donors' samples.

This clonotype was detected many times. The rearrangement joins TRBV18 to TRBJ2-1; D not resolved. The CDR3 consists of 12 residues. The germline V gene has CDR1 KGHSH and CDR2 LQKENI. V was shortened by 3 bases and J by 4 bases, with 4 bases between the two germline ends. This CDR3 is CASSPQYNEQFF. CDR3 DNA: TGTGCCAGCTCACCTCAGTACAATGAGCAGTTCTTC.

A word on this clonotype: This sequence may be a read error, since a much larger clone differs from it by one base. This chain links TRBV20-1 with TRBJ2-7, with TRBD1 matching 9 bases. The CDR3 length is 13 residues. In germline, CDR1 is DFQATT, CDR2 SNEGSKA (reference sequence). V gave up 3 bases and J gave up 9 bases; unmatched junction bases: 9. As DNA, the CDR3 is TGCAGTGCTAGCGGGGGACAGGGACCCGCGCAGTACTTC. Translated: CSASGGQGPAQYF.

This clonotype turned up a few times. A read error is possible here, since a much larger clone lies one base away. The CDR3 spells CASSQAGQETQYF. CDR3 bases: TGTGCCAGCAGTCAGGCGGGACAAGAGACCCAGTACTTC. The chain carries TRBV6-1 and TRBJ2-5, with TRBD2 as a possible D gene (6 bases). The length of the CDR3 is 13 residues. Germline CDR1 MNHNS, CDR2 SASEGT. V was clipped by 5 bases and J by 2 bases, with 9 bases between them.

This clonotype was seen ten or more times. The gene calls are TRBV9 and TRBJ2-7, with D tentatively TRBD1 (5 bases). Trimming removed 1 base at V and 2 bases at J, with 19 bases between. Germline V lookup: CDR1 SGDLS, CDR2 YYNGEE. The CDR3 is made up of 17 amino acids. The chain's CDR3 is CASSVPLVQVITYEQYF. As DNA, the CDR3 is TGTGCCAGCAGCGTACCCTTGGTACAGGTAATCACCTACGAGCAGTACTTC.

This clonotype was seen many times. The V gene is TRBV6-2 or TRBV6-3, the J gene TRBJ2-3; tentatively, D is TRBD2 (6 bases). The CDR3 length is 16 residues. The V gene lost 2 bases and the J gene lost 1 base, with 13 bases spanning the gap. Germline CDR1 is MNHEY and CDR2 is SVGEGT. CDR3 in amino acids: CASSYTTGLGTDTQYF. The CDR3 nucleotides read TGTGCCAGCAGTTACACAACGGGACTCGGCACAGATACGCAGTATTTT.

This clonotype was seen a handful of times. This rearrangement joins TRBV12-3 or TRBV12-4 to TRBJ1-4; the D gene is possibly TRBD1 (6 bases). V was shortened by 7 bases and J by 16 bases, with 25 bases between the two germline ends. The CDR3 is 14 residues long. Here the CDR3 reads CASNGGQGNEKSFF. The CDR3 DNA sequence: TGTGCCAGCAATGGGGGGCAGGGGAATGAAAAATCGTTTTTT.

The genes are TRBV5-1 and TRBJ1-2; D may be TRBD1 (5 bases). V lost 5 bases and J 4 bases, leaving 9 bases between the germline ends. The CDR3 consists of 12 residues. Germline assignment: CDR1 SGHRS and CDR2 YFSETQ. CDR3: CASRGTVYGYTF. CDR3 in DNA: TGCGCCAGCAGAGGGACGGTCTATGGCTACACCTTC.

This clonotype was counted ten times or more. CDR3 loop: CASSEPGGGPLHF. For the CDR3, the DNA is TGCGCCAGCAGTGAACCAGGGGGGGGTCCCCTCCACTTT. The chain uses TRBV10-2 and TRBJ1-6; TRBD1 agrees at 7 bases. The germline V gene has CDR1 WSHSY and CDR2 SAAADI. CDR3 length: 13 amino acids. The V gene end was trimmed by 3 bases and the J gene end by 13 bases; junction bases not matched to a gene: 6.

This clonotype was detected many times. This sequence joins TRBV9 and TRBJ1-6, with a weak D call TRBD1 (5 bases). Germline V lookup: CDR1 SGDLS, CDR2 YYNGEE. The V gene lost 2 bases and the J gene lost 7 bases, with 10 bases spanning the gap. CDR3 length: 14 residues. This CDR3 reads CASSVSGGNSPLHF. CDR3 in DNA: TGTGCCAGCAGCGTGTCGGGGGGAAATTCACCCCTCCACTTT. The whole variable domain, remainder taken from reference TRBV9 and TRBJ1-6, is DSGVTQTPKHLITATGQRVTLRCSPRSGDLSVYWYQQSLDQGLQFLIQYYNGEERAKGNILERFSAQQFPDLHSELNLSSLELGDSALYFCASSVSGGNSPLHFGNGTRLTVT.

In its sample, this clonotype was seen many times. The chain uses TRBV11-2 and TRBJ2-7; tentatively, D is TRBD2 (6 bases). The CDR3 sequence is 12 residues long. Germline loops: CDR1 SGHAT, CDR2 FQNNGV. Trimming shortened V by 5 bases and J by 7 bases, and 12 bases separated the two germline ends. The CDR3 DNA follows: TGTGCCAGCAGCCAGACTAGGGGAGAGCAGTACTTC. Translated, it gives CASSQTRGEQYF.

Note on this clonotype: Lacking the conserved final phenylalanine or tryptophan, this CDR3 likely reflects a read error. The DNA is left out, because the CDR3 cannot be placed on it with certainty; the CDR3 is given as TCRdb lists it. The rearrangement uses TRBV7-9 and TRBJ2-3; TRBD2, the D gene given by the table, was not confirmed from the DNA. The CDR3 totals 19 residues, both ends included. Germline values: CDR1 SEHNR, CDR2 FQNEAQ (reference sequence). The CDR3 sequence is CASSLRGLAGGITDTQYLL.

This clonotype was seen many times. The chain carries TRBV20-1 and TRBJ2-1, with D unresolved. This CDR3 is built from 11 residues. The V end lost 5 bases, the J end lost 6 bases, and 8 bases lay between the germline ends. The germline V gene encodes CDR1 DFQATT and CDR2 SNEGSKA (reference sequence). CDR3 in amino acids: CSAPWGNEQFF. The DNA for the CDR3 is TGCAGTGCTCCTTGGGGCAATGAGCAGTTCTTC.

This clonotype was counted many times. CDR3: CSGGRIQETQYF. In DNA, the CDR3 is TGCAGTGGGGGCAGGATTCAAGAGACCCAGTACTTC. V usage is TRBV20-1 and J usage is TRBJ2-5; TRBD1 is a possible D gene (5 bases). V was pared by 7 bases and J by 2 bases, with 11 bases between. The length of the CDR3 is 12 residues. In germline, CDR1 is DFQATT, CDR2 SNEGSKA (reference sequence).

There are many counts of this clonotype. This chain links TRBV29-1 with TRBJ1-2; D gene unclear. Germline values: CDR1 SQVTM, CDR2 ANQGSEA. The CDR3 has 13 residues. Trimming cost V 6 bases and J 0 bases, with 11 bases left between them. The CDR3 is CSVPPGSNYGYTF. The CDR3 DNA reads as TGCAGCGTCCCCCCCGGTTCTAACTATGGCTACACCTTC.

This clonotype was counted at least ten times. The chain has TRBV7-2 and TRBJ2-2; 7 nucleotides match TRBD2. The ends lost 5 bases at V and 10 bases at J; junction bases unmatched: 13. The CDR3 length is 15 residues. Germline values: CDR1 SGHTA, CDR2 FQGNSA. The CDR3 coding sequence is TGTGCCAGCAGCCGCCGGGACTATCTGGAACTGGAGCTGTTTTTT. Protein product: CASSRRDYLELELFF.

This clonotype was seen a few times. A single base separates this from a much larger clone, so it may be a read error. J is TRBJ2-7 and V is TRBV20-1, with D perhaps TRBD1 or TRBD2 (8 bases each). Germline V CDR1 and CDR2: DFQATT, SNEGSKA (reference sequence). The CDR3 has 18 residues. Trimming took 1 base from V and 4 from J, leaving 26 bases between them. The CDR3 spells CSARARDRQPAGVYEQYF. The CDR3 region has the DNA TGCAGTGCTAGAGCCCGGGACAGGCAACCAGCGGGGGTATACGAGCAGTACTTC.

This clonotype has ten or more counts. This rearrangement joins TRBV6-2 or TRBV6-3 to TRBJ2-2; D remains ambiguous. Germline loops: CDR1 MNHEY, CDR2 SVGEGT. The CDR3 covers 15 residues. V was shortened by 5 bases and J by 8 bases, with 18 bases between the two germline ends. CDR3 sequence (DNA): TGTGCCAGCAGTCCTTCGGACCGCTGGGTGGGGGAGCTGTTTTTT. Translation gives CASSPSDRWVGELFF.

Turning to this clonotype: A much bigger clone sits one base away, suggesting this may be a read error. V usage is TRBV3-1 and J usage is TRBJ1-2; the D is unclear. Germline V gives CDR1 LGHDT, CDR2 YNNKEL (reference sequence). The CDR3 covers 14 residues. CDR3 DNA: TGTGCCGGCAGCCAAGAAGGTGGGCTACGGGGCTACACCTTC. The encoded protein is CAGSQEGGLRGYTF.

The chain is built from TRBV15 and TRBJ2-3; D unresolved. The V end lost 0 bases, the J end lost 5 bases, and 3 bases lay between the germline ends. The CDR3 is 12 amino acids. CDR1 is LNHNV, CDR2 YYDKDF, per germline (reference sequence). The DNA for the CDR3 is TGTGCCACCAGCAGAGAGGGAGATACGCAGTATTTT. It codes for CATSREGDTQYF.

V gene TRBV20-1 combines with J gene TRBJ1-6; 7 nucleotides agree with TRBD1. Trimming removed 5 bases from V and 7 bases from J; junction bases left unmatched: 11. This CDR3 is 15 amino acids long. Germline loops: CDR1 DFQATT, CDR2 SNEGSKA (reference sequence). CDR3 region: CSALGWDSRNSPLHF. The DNA of the CDR3 is TGCAGTGCTCTTGGTTGGGACAGTCGCAATTCACCCCTCCACTTT.

This chain joins TRBV6-1 and TRBJ1-6; D unclear. Per the germline V gene, CDR1 is MNHNS and CDR2 is SASEGT. The CDR3 covers 14 residues. Deletions cut 2 bases from V and 4 bases from J, with 6 bases between. The chain's CDR3 is CASSERLYNSPLHF. CDR3 nucleotides: TGTGCCAGCAGTGAAAGGTTATATAATTCACCCCTCCACTTT.

Ten or more counts support this clonotype. This rearrangement joins TRBV19 to TRBJ2-2; D is uncertain. Germline CDR1 LNHDA, CDR2 SQIVND (reference sequence). The CDR3 contains 11 residues. Trimming left V 6 bases short and J 14 bases short, with 13 bases between. The CDR3 nucleotides are TGTGCCAGTAGCCGATCGGGTGGTCTGTTTTTT. Its translation is CASSRSGGLFF.

Concerning this clonotype itself: Since a much larger clone is just one base distant, this may be a read error. The CDR3 sequence: CASSPPTSIIMALHF. The CDR3 DNA reads TGTGCCAGCAGCCCGCCCACCTCTATAATTATGGCCCTCCACTTT. V usage is TRBV6-1 and J usage is TRBJ1-6; D gene unclear. This CDR3 has 15 residues. V was clipped by 6 bases and J by 14 bases, with 23 bases between them. Germline CDR1 and CDR2: MNHNS and SASEGT.

This clonotype showed up many times. This sequence joins TRBV4-1 and TRBJ2-7; D is unclear. The ends were cut back, 0 bases at V and 3 bases at J, with 6 bases in the middle. The germline V gene encodes CDR1 MGHRA and CDR2 YSYEKL. The CDR3 length is 13 residues. The CDR3 loop is CASSQEGYYEQYF. CDR3 nucleotides: TGCGCCAGCAGCCAAGAGGGGTACTACGAGCAGTACTTC.

This clonotype was detected once. The rearrangement joins TRBV20-1 to TRBJ1-6; TRBD1 aligns across 9 bases. The ends lost 3 bases at V and 7 bases at J; junction bases unmatched: 16. There are 18 residues in the CDR3. Germline values: CDR1 DFQATT, CDR2 SNEGSKA (reference sequence). The CDR3 bases are TGCAGTGCTAGTTCGCTGCGCGCGACTGGACAGGGGAATTCACCCCTCCACTTT. Protein sequence: CSASSLRATGQGNSPLHF.

This clonotype was counted at least ten times. The chain employs TRBV5-1 and TRBJ2-1; 11 bases are shared with TRBD2. Germline-derived CDR1 and CDR2 are SGHRS and YFSETQ. CDR3 length: 16 amino acids. V shed 0 bases, J shed 3 bases, and the junction held 2 bases outside the gene matches. Here the CDR3 DNA reads TGCGCCAGCAGCTTGGATGGGACTAGCGGCTACAATGAGCAGTTCTTC. It specifies CASSLDGTSGYNEQFF. Full variable domain (rest looked up from reference TRBV5-1 and TRBJ2-1): KAGVTQTPRYLIKTRGQQVTLSCSPISGHRSVSWYQQTPGQGLQFLFEYFSETQRNKGNFPGRFSGRQFSNSRSEMNVSTLELGDSALYLCASSLDGTSGYNEQFFGPGTRLTVL.

This clonotype appeared a single time. This chain uses TRBV10-3 with TRBJ2-3, with TRBD2 matching over 11 bases. Per the germline V gene, CDR1 is ENHRY and CDR2 is SYGVKD. Germline trimming cut 6 bases from V and 2 bases from J; bases unmatched to any gene: 7. The CDR3 spans 16 residues. CDR3 bases: TGTGCCATCAGGGGGGGGACTAGCGGTGCCACAGATACGCAGTATTTT. This sequence encodes CAIRGGTSGATDTQYF.

V and J are TRBV20-1 and TRBJ2-4; tentative D call: TRBD1 (5 bases). Germline V gene sequence: CDR1 DFQATT, CDR2 SNEGSKA (reference sequence). Deletions cut 3 bases from V and 4 bases from J, with 10 bases between. This CDR3 has 13 amino acids. The CDR3: CSARDTNKNIQYF. CDR3 bases: TGCAGTGCTAGGGACACAAATAAAAACATTCAGTACTTC.

This clonotype was observed many times. The rearrangement uses TRBV3-1 and TRBJ1-2; D is perhaps TRBD1 (5 bases). Trimming stripped 5 bases from V and 1 base from J, with 11 bases between. The CDR3 totals 14 residues. Germline CDR1 LGHDT, CDR2 YNNKEL (reference sequence). The CDR3 bases are TGTGCCAGCAGCGACAGCCGAGTTAACTATGGCTACACCTTC. Amino acids: CASSDSRVNYGYTF.

This clonotype was detected a few times. This sequence may be a read error, since a much larger clone differs from it by one base. J is TRBJ2-5 and V is TRBV4-3, with 7 bases that match TRBD2. Per the germline V gene, CDR1 is LGHNA and CDR2 is YSLEER. The CDR3 is 16 amino acids. The CDR3 DNA reads as TGCGCCAGCAGCCCTAGGGGATCGGCGGGGGAAGAGGCCCAGTACTTC. Translated: CASSPRGSAGEEAQYF.

This clonotype was observed many times. The CDR3 bases are TGTGCCAGCAGTGAATGGGGGGGCTCCTACGAGCAGTACTTC. Translation: CASSEWGGSYEQYF. This rearrangement joins TRBV6-1 to TRBJ2-7; 7 bases fit TRBD2. Germline CDR1 is MNHNS and CDR2 is SASEGT. J gave up 0 bases and V 2 bases, and 1 base lay outside the gene matches. There are 14 residues in the CDR3.

This clonotype was counted at least ten times. The chain joins TRBV6-5 to TRBJ2-7, with D perhaps given as TRBD1 or TRBD2 (5 bases each). Germline CDR1 reads MNHEY; CDR2 reads SVGAGI. The CDR3 runs 17 residues. The V end was cut by 6 bases, the J end by 2 bases, with 23 bases between. The CDR3 loop is CASRRDRGKGVAYEQYF. CDR3 DNA: TGTGCCAGCAGGAGGGACCGAGGAAAGGGCGTCGCCTACGAGCAGTACTTC.